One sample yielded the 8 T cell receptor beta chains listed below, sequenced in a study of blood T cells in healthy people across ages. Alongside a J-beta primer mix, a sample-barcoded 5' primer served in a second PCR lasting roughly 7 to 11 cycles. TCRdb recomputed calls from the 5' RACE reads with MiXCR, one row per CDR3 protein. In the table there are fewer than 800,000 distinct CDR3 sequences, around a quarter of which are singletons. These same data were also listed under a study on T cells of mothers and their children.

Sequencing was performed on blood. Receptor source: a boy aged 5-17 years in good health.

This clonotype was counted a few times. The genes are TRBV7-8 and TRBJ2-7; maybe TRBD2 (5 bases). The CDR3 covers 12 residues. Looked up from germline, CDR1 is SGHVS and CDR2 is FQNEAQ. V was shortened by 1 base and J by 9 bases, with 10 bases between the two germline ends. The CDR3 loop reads CASSLVTSGQYF. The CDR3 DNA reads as TGTGCCAGCAGCTTAGTCACGAGCGGGCAGTACTTC.

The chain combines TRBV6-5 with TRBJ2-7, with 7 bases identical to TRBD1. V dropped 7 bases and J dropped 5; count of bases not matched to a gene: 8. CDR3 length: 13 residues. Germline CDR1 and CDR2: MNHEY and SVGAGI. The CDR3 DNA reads TGTGCCAGCACTAAACAGGGGTTCAACGAGCAGTACTTC. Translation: CASTKQGFNEQYF.

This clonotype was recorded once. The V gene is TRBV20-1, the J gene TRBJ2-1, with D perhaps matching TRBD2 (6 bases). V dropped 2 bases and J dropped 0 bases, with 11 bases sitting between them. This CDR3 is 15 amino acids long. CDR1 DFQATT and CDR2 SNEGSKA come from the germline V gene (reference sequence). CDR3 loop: CSARSWEDSYNEQFF. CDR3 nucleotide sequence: TGCAGTGCTAGAAGTTGGGAGGACTCCTACAATGAGCAGTTCTTC.

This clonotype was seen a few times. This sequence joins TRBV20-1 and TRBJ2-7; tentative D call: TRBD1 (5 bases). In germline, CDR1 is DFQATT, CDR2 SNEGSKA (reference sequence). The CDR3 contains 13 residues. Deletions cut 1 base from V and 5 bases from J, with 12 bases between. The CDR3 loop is CSARVPGFHEQYF. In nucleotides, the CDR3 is TGCAGTGCTAGAGTTCCAGGGTTCCACGAGCAGTACTTC.

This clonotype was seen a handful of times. CDR3 DNA sequence: TGTGCCAGCAGCCCCACGACAGGTGAGAACACTGAAGCTTTCTTT. Translating it yields CASSPTTGENTEAFF. The V call is TRBV7-9, the J call TRBJ1-1; a weak D match, TRBD1 (6 bases). The germline V and J ends were trimmed by 5 bases and 1 base, with 14 bases remaining between them. There are 15 residues in the CDR3. Germline CDR1 SEHNR, CDR2 FQNEAQ (reference sequence).

The CDR3 DNA follows: TGTGCCACCAGTGATCCGGGACAGGGGGCGGGGGGTCAAGAGACCCAGTACTTC. Protein sequence: CATSDPGQGAGGQETQYF. The chain joins TRBV24-1 to TRBJ2-5, with 12 bases identical to TRBD1. The CDR3 length is 18 residues. Germline V gene lookup returns CDR1 KGHDR and CDR2 SFDVKD. J lost 2 bases, V lost 3 bases, and 9 bases had no gene match.

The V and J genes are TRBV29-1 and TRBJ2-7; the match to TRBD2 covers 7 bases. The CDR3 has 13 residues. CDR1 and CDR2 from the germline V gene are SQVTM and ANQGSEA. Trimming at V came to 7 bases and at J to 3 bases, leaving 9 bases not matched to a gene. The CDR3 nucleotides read TGCAGCGCCGGCGGGGGAGAGGTCTACGAGCAGTACTTC. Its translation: CSAGGGEVYEQYF.

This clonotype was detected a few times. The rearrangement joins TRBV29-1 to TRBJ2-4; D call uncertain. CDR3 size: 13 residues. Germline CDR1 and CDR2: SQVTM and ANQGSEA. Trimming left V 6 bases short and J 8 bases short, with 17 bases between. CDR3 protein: CSVRAPTPYIQYF. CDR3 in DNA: TGCAGCGTCCGCGCCCCAACCCCCTACATTCAGTACTTC.